This TCR beta chain was retrieved from a study of cytomegalovirus exposure and HLA in healthy donors. General study findings and limits: In a later analysis, TCR beta V- and J-gene trimming was associated with a missense DCLRE1C variant.

With 6 bases clipped from V and 5 bases from J, the junction kept 8 bases outside the gene matches. The CDR3 loop spans 14 amino acids. Germline loops: CDR1 MNHEY, CDR2 SMNVEV (reference sequence). PCR amplification relied on 60 Vbeta primers (plus 13 Jbeta primers). The data were produced by immunoSEQ multiplex PCR, yet TCRdb's version contains in-frame clones alone and is incomplete. The table lists 150,000 to 200,000 clones, 55% to 80% of them singletons, with roughly 4.1% in the top ten. Of note for this clone: The antigen is unknown.

This sequence was found in a young woman in good health and CMV-seropositive. This chain uses TRBV27 with TRBJ1-2, with 8 bases aligning to TRBD1. The source material was PBMCs. The CDR3 protein is CASRRTGRGYGYTF. As DNA, the CDR3 is TGTGCCAGCAGACGGACAGGGCGAGGGTATGGCTACACCTTC.